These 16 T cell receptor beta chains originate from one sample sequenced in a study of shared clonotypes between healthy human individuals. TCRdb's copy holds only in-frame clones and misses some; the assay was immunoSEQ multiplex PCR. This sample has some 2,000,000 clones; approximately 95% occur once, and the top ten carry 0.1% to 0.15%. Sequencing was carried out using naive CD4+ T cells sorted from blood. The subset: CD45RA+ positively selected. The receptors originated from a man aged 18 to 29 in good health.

The CDR3 reads CASRRQEKNTGELFF. CDR3 nucleotides: TGCGCCAGCCGGAGACAGGAGAAGAACACCGGGGAGCTGTTTTTT. J is TRBJ2-2 and V is TRBV5-1; weak D call: TRBD1 (6 bases). Between the trimmed V and J ends, which lost 7 bases and 1 base, there was a span of 14 bases. Looked up from germline, CDR1 is SGHRS and CDR2 is YFSETQ. This CDR3 has 15 amino acids.

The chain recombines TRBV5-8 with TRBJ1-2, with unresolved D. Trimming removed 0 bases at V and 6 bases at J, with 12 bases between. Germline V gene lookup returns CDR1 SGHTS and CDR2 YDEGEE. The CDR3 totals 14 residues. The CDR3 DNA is TGTGCCAGCAGCTTGGGTCCCCTAAGAGATGGCTACACCTTC. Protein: CASSLGPLRDGYTF.

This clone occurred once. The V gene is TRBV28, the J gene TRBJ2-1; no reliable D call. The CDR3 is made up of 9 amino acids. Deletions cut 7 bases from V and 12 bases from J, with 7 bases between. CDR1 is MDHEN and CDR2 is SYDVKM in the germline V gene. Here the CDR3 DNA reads TGTGCCAGCACGTTAGGGCAGTTCTTC. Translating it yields CASTLGQFF. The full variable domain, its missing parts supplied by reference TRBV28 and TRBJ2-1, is DVKVTQSSRYLVKRTGEKVFLECVQDMDHENMFWYRQDPGLGLRLIYFSYDVKMKEKGDIPEGYSVSREKKERFSLILESASTNQTSMYLCASTLGQFFGPGTRLTVL.

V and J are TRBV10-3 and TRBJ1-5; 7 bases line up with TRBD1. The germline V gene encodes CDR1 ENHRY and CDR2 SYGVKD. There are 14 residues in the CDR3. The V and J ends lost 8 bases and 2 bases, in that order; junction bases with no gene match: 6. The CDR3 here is CAIGTTGGNQPQHF. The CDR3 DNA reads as TGTGCCATCGGAACAACAGGGGGCAATCAGCCCCAGCATTTT.

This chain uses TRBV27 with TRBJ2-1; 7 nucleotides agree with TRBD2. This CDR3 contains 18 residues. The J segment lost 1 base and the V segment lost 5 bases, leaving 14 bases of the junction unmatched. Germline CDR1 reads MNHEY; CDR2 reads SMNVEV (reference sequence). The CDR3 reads CASSLWGLQLASYNEQFF. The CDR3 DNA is TGTGCCAGCAGTCTCTGGGGCCTCCAACTAGCGTCCTACAATGAGCAGTTCTTC.

The CDR3 region has the DNA TGTGCCAGCAGCGTTTTAGGGGGCCGCGAGCAGTACTTC. The encoded protein is CASSVLGGREQYF. The rearrangement links TRBV9 to TRBJ2-7; 7 bases match TRBD1. The CDR3 runs 13 residues. Per the germline V gene, CDR1 is SGDLS and CDR2 is YYNGEE. V lost 2 bases to trimming and J lost 6 bases; unmatched junction nucleotides: 5.

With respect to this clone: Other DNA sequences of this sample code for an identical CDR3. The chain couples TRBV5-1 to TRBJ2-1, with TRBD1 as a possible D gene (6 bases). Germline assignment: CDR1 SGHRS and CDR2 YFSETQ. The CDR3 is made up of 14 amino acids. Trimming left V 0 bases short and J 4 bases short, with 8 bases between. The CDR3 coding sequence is TGCGCCAGCAGCTTGGGGACAGTTTACAATGAGCAGTTCTTC. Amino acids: CASSLGTVYNEQFF. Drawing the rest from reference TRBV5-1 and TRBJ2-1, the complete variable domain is KAGVTQTPRYLIKTRGQQVTLSCSPISGHRSVSWYQQTPGQGLQFLFEYFSETQRNKGNFPGRFSGRQFSNSRSEMNVSTLELGDSALYLCASSLGTVYNEQFFGPGTRLTVL.

The CDR3 protein is CASSSWEDRNEQFF. For the CDR3, the DNA is TGTGCCAGCAGTTCCTGGGAGGATCGCAATGAGCAGTTCTTC. The chain links TRBV27 to TRBJ2-1; tentatively, D is TRBD2 (6 bases). There are 14 residues in the CDR3. Per germline, CDR1 MNHEY and CDR2 SMNVEV (reference sequence). The V and J ends lost 4 bases and 6 bases respectively, with 13 bases between them.

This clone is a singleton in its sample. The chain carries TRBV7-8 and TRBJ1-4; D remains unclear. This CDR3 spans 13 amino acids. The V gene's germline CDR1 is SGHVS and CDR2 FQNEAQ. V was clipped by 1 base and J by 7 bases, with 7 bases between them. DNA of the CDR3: TGTGCCAGCAGCTTAGGCGAAAGTGAAAAACTGTTTTTT. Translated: CASSLGESEKLFF. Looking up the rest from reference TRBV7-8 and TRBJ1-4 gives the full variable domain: GAGVSQSPRYKVAKRGQDVALRCDPISGHVSLFWYQQALGQGPEFLTYFQNEAQLDKSGLPSDRFFAERPEGSVSTLKIQRTQQEDSAVYLCASSLGESEKLFFGSGTQLSVL.

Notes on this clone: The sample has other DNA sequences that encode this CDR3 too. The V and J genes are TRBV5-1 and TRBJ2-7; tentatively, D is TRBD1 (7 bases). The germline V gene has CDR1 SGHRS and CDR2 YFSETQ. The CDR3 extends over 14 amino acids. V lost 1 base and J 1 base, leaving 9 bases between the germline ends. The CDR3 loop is CASSLSGGSYEQYF. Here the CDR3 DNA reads TGCGCCAGCAGCTTGTCAGGGGGGTCCTACGAGCAGTACTTC.

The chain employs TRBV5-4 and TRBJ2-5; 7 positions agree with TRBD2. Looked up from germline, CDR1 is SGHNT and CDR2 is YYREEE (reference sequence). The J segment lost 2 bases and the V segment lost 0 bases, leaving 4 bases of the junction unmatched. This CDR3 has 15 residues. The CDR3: CASSLDPGGQETQYF. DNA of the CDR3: TGTGCCAGCAGCTTGGATCCGGGGGGACAAGAGACCCAGTACTTC.

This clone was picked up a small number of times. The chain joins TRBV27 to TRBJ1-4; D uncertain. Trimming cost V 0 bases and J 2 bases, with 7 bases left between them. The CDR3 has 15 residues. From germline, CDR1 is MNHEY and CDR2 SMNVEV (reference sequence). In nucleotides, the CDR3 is TGTGCCAGCAGTTTATCGAGGAGGACTAATGAAAAACTGTTTTTT. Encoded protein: CASSLSRRTNEKLFF. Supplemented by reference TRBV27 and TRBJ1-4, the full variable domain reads EAQVTQNPRYLITVTGKKLTVTCSQNMNHEYMSWYRQDPGLGLRQIYYSMNVEVTDKGDVPEGYKVSRKEKRNFPLILESPSPNQTSLYFCASSLSRRTNEKLFFGSGTQLSVL.

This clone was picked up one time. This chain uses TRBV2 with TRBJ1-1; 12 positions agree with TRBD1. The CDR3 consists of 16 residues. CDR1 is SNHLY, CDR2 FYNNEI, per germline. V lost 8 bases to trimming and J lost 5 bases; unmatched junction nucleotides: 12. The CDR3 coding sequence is TGTGCCAGCCCGGGACAGGGGGCGAACGAGGGTACTGAAGCTTTCTTT. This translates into CASPGQGANEGTEAFF. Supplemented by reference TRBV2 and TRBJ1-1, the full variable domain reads EPEVTQTPSHQVTQMGQEVILRCVPISNHLYFYWYRQILGQKVEFLVSFYNNEISEKSEIFDDQFSVERPDGSNFTLKIRSTKLEDSAMYFCASPGQGANEGTEAFFGQGTRLTVV.

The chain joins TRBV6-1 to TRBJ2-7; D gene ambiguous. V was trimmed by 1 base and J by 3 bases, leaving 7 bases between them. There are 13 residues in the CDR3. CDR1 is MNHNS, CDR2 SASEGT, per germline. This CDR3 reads CASSEGPRYEQYF. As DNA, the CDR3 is TGTGCCAGCAGTGAAGGGCCCCGCTACGAGCAGTACTTC.

The CDR3: CSVGWAGAAEQYF. In DNA, the CDR3 is TGCAGCGTTGGGTGGGCAGGGGCGGCCGAGCAGTACTTC. The chain couples TRBV29-1 to TRBJ2-7; a possible D gene is TRBD1 (6 bases). The CDR3 runs 13 residues. Trimming left V 4 bases short and J 6 bases short, with 16 bases between. Per the germline V gene, CDR1 is SQVTM and CDR2 is ANQGSEA.

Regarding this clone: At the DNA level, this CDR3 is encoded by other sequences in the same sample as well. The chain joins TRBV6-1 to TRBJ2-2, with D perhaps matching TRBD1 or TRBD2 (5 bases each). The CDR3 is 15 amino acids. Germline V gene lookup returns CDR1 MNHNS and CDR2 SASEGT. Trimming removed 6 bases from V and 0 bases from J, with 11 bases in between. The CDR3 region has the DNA TGTGCCAGCAGCGCAGGGACGGCGAACACCGGGGAGCTGTTTTTT. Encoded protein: CASSAGTANTGELFF.